This passage covers 30 T cell receptor beta chains from one sample sequenced in a study of glioma-infiltrating T cells after dendritic cell vaccination. Method: immunoSEQ multiplex PCR; TCRdb's copy keeps in-frame clones and lacks some. Among fewer than 65,000 clones listed, 89% were seen once. Time point given: after dendritic cell vaccination, including at tumor progression/relapse. Sample: blood, taken after dendritic cell vaccination. These receptors all come from a human donor with glioblastoma.

The chain combines TRBV19 with TRBJ2-1; 7 bases are a match to TRBD2. V trimming: 3 bases; J trimming: 7 bases; junction bases outside the gene matches: 6. The V gene's germline CDR1 is LNHDA and CDR2 SQIVND (reference sequence). The CDR3 covers 14 residues. DNA for the CDR3: TGTGCCAGTAGTATGTCTAGCGGTACTAATGAGCAGTTCTTC. Its protein product is CASSMSSGTNEQFF.

This sequence joins TRBV27 and TRBJ2-3; 9 bases are shared with TRBD1. This CDR3 is 16 amino acids long. The germline V gene encodes CDR1 MNHEY and CDR2 SMNVEV (reference sequence). Unmatched junction bases numbered 6, after V lost 4 bases and J lost 1 base. This CDR3 reads CASSSRTGERTDTQYF. The CDR3 coding sequence is TGTGCCAGCAGTTCCCGGACAGGGGAACGCACAGATACGCAGTATTTT.

The chain employs TRBV28 and TRBJ2-3, with 7 nucleotides matching TRBD1. V was pared by 6 bases and J by 2 bases, with 8 bases of the junction left unmatched. The germline gives CDR1 MDHEN, CDR2 SYDVKM. This CDR3 spans 15 amino acids. CDR3 amino acids: CASSNRQGHTDTQYF. The CDR3 DNA reads TGTGCCAGCAGCAACCGACAGGGTCACACAGATACGCAGTATTTT.

The chain carries TRBV7-9 and TRBJ2-7, with D uncertain. The CDR3 extends over 11 amino acids. V lost 5 bases and J lost 4, with 6 bases in between. Germline-derived CDR1 and CDR2 are SEHNR and FQNEAQ (reference sequence). Here the CDR3 reads CASSRYYEQYF. CDR3 coding DNA: TGTGCCAGCAGCCGTTATTACGAGCAGTACTTC.

V and J are TRBV5-6 and TRBJ2-6; D uncertain. Deletions cut 0 bases from V and 4 bases from J, with 8 bases between. The CDR3 covers 15 residues. Germline V gene sequence: CDR1 SGHDT, CDR2 YYEEEE. The CDR3 region has the DNA TGTGCCAGCAGCTTGGAACTGCCCGGGGCCAACGTCCTGACTTTC. It translates to CASSLELPGANVLTF.

CDR3 coding DNA: TGTGCCAGCAGCTTAGGACGACAGCTCACAGATACGCAGTATTTT. This encodes CASSLGRQLTDTQYF. This chain links TRBV11-2 with TRBJ2-3, with a possible D match to TRBD1 (5 bases). Germline CDR1 is SGHAT and CDR2 is FQNNGV. This CDR3 region has 15 residues. Deletions cut 1 base from V and 2 bases from J, with 10 bases between.

CDR3 amino acids: CASSIGTSAYNEQFF. CDR3 nucleotides: TGTGCCAGTAGTATAGGGACTAGCGCATACAATGAGCAGTTCTTC. The chain joins TRBV19 to TRBJ2-1; TRBD2 matches at 9 bases. The V and J ends lost 1 base and 4 bases, in that order; junction bases with no gene match: 2. This CDR3 region has 15 residues. Germline CDR1 reads LNHDA; CDR2 reads SQIVND (reference sequence).

This rearrangement joins TRBV6-1 to TRBJ1-2; D ambiguous. This CDR3 has 12 amino acids. CDR1 is MNHNS, CDR2 SASEGT, per germline. V lost 8 bases to trimming and J lost 8 bases, with 15 bases between them. The CDR3 nucleotides read TGTGCCAGCCGACTCCCCGGAGGGGGCTACACCTTC. This gives the protein CASRLPGGGYTF.

The rearrangement uses TRBV5-1 and TRBJ1-1; 8 nucleotides align to TRBD1. The V segment lost 1 base and the J segment 3 bases; nucleotides outside the gene matches: 5. The CDR3 contains 15 residues. Per the germline V gene, CDR1 is SGHRS and CDR2 is YFSETQ. For the CDR3, the DNA is TGCGCCAGCAGCTTGAGCGACAGGGGTCACACTGAAGCTTTCTTT. Protein sequence: CASSLSDRGHTEAFF.

Here the CDR3 reads CASSDTEHPTDTQYF. In nucleotides, the CDR3 is TGTGCCAGCAGTGACACAGAACACCCCACAGATACGCAGTATTTT. This rearrangement joins TRBV6-1 to TRBJ2-3, with D hard to call. V dropped 3 bases and J dropped 2 bases, with 12 bases sitting between them. The CDR3 is 15 amino acids. Germline values: CDR1 MNHNS, CDR2 SASEGT.

This rearrangement joins TRBV23-1 to TRBJ1-3; possibly TRBD1 for D (6 bases). TRBV23-1 belongs to the ORF category, with a function that is uncertain. The V and J ends lost 2 bases and 0 bases respectively, with 11 bases between them. The CDR3 loop spans 16 amino acids. CDR3 region: CASSQTTGSSGNTIYF. CDR3 DNA sequence: TGCGCCAGCAGTCAAACTACAGGGAGCTCTGGAAACACCATATATTTT.

This clone was observed once. The chain joins TRBV7-6 to TRBJ1-2; 9 bases match TRBD1. Germline CDR1 is SGHVS and CDR2 is FNYEAQ. With 5 bases clipped from V and 10 bases from J, the junction kept 5 bases outside the gene matches. The CDR3 spans 12 residues. CDR3: CASSLGTGYYTF. The CDR3 DNA follows: TGTGCCAGCAGCCTTGGGACAGGGTACTACACCTTC.

The chain joins TRBV6-4 to TRBJ1-5; D unclear. This CDR3 spans 20 amino acids. Germline CDR1 reads MRHNA; CDR2 reads SNTAGT. The ends were cut back, 3 bases at V and 0 bases at J, with 24 bases in the middle. CDR3 DNA: TGTGCCAGCAGTGAACCCGTCAACAGCCCCAAGGTAAGTAGCAATCAGCCCCAGCATTTT. It encodes CASSEPVNSPKVSSNQPQHF.

This clone has just one count. The chain couples TRBV19 to TRBJ1-1; 7 bases are shared with TRBD1. Trimming removed 6 bases from V and 1 base from J; junction bases left unmatched: 11. The CDR3 is 16 residues long. Germline loops: CDR1 LNHDA, CDR2 SQIVND (reference sequence). The DNA for the CDR3 is TGTGCCAGTAGCAATAAACCGGGACAGCCGAACACTGAAGCTTTCTTT. The encoded protein is CASSNKPGQPNTEAFF.

The V call is TRBV7-9, the J call TRBJ1-4, with unresolved D. Germline CDR1 reads SEHNR; CDR2 reads FQNEAQ (reference sequence). The CDR3 runs 15 residues. V was shortened by 5 bases and J by 2 bases, with 12 bases between the two germline ends. CDR3 region: CASSLGRTTNEKLFF. The CDR3 DNA sequence: TGTGCCAGCAGCCTGGGCAGAACGACTAATGAAAAACTGTTTTTT. Full variable domain (remainder filled in from reference TRBV7-9 and TRBJ1-4): DTGVSQNPRHKITKRGQNVTFRCDPISEHNRLYWYRQTLGQGPEFLTYFQNEAQLEKSRLLSDRFSAERPKGSFSTLEIQRTEQGDSAMYLCASSLGRTTNEKLFFGSGTQLSVL.

V usage is TRBV7-9 and J usage is TRBJ2-7; TRBD2 might be the D (5 bases). Germline V CDR1 and CDR2: SEHNR, FQNEAQ (reference sequence). The CDR3 is 13 amino acids. Deletions cut 3 bases from V and 2 bases from J, with 8 bases between. The DNA of the CDR3 is TGTGCCAGCAGCTTCCGGGATACCTACGAGCAGTACTTC. Its translation is CASSFRDTYEQYF.

This clone was recorded only once. The chain has TRBV14 and TRBJ1-1; weak D call: TRBD1 (5 bases). CDR3 length: 15 residues. In germline, CDR1 is SGHDN, CDR2 FVKESK. Trimming removed 6 bases from V and 4 bases from J, with 18 bases in between. The CDR3 loop reads CASSPSAGRVTEAFF. The CDR3 DNA sequence: TGTGCCAGCAGTCCGTCAGCGGGGCGGGTCACTGAAGCTTTCTTT.

The chain links TRBV21-1 to TRBJ2-7; TRBD2 was called by the table and not checked on the DNA. TRBV21-1 is tagged as a pseudogene. The CDR3 is 17 residues long. The CDR3 spells CASSKDARSLAILEQYF. CDR3 DNA: TGTGCCAGCAGCAAAGATGCAAGGAGTCTAGCAATCCTCGAGCAGTACTTC.

This chain links TRBV7-2 with TRBJ1-1; TRBD1 might be the D (6 bases). V was clipped by 2 bases and J by 5 bases, with 9 bases between them. This CDR3 has 13 residues. Looked up from germline, CDR1 is SGHTA and CDR2 is FQGNSA. The CDR3 protein is CASSLRDKTEAFF. CDR3 bases: TGTGCCAGCAGCTTAAGGGACAAGACTGAAGCTTTCTTT.

The chain joins TRBV27 to TRBJ1-2; maybe TRBD1 (5 bases). The germline V gene encodes CDR1 MNHEY and CDR2 SMNVEV (reference sequence). This CDR3 contains 14 residues. V lost 3 bases, J lost 4 bases, and 12 bases lay in between. The CDR3 spells CASSFGREGYGYTF. Written as DNA, the CDR3 is TGTGCCAGCAGTTTCGGCAGGGAGGGCTATGGCTACACCTTC.

The chain joins TRBV7-2 to TRBJ2-7; no clear D gene. This CDR3 spans 14 amino acids. Germline CDR1 SGHTA, CDR2 FQGNSA. V shed 3 bases and J shed 6 bases, with 15 bases lying between them. The CDR3 DNA sequence: TGTGCCAGCAGCTTGGATCCAGGTCGGTTCGAGCAGTACTTC. Protein sequence: CASSLDPGRFEQYF.

The chain recombines TRBV6-6 with TRBJ2-1; D is perhaps TRBD2 (5 bases). Trimming took 6 bases from V and 9 from J, leaving 12 bases between them. From germline, CDR1 is MNHNY and CDR2 SVGAGI (reference sequence). The CDR3 is 12 amino acids. The CDR3 region has the DNA TGTGCCAGCAGCTCAACGGCGGGTGAGCAGTTCTTC. Its protein product is CASSSTAGEQFF.

The chain couples TRBV18 to TRBJ2-7; TRBD2 is a possible D gene (5 bases). This CDR3 has 15 amino acids. The V gene's germline CDR1 is KGHSH and CDR2 LQKENI. V gave up 1 base and J gave up 2 bases, with 12 bases separating them. The chain's CDR3 is CASSPRIGSAYEQYF. The CDR3 DNA sequence: TGTGCCAGCTCACCACGCATAGGGAGTGCCTACGAGCAGTACTTC.

The V gene is TRBV7-2, the J gene TRBJ1-5, with TRBD1 as a possible D gene (5 bases). Trimming stripped 1 base from V and 4 bases from J, with 8 bases between. The length of the CDR3 is 14 residues. Germline V gives CDR1 SGHTA, CDR2 FQGNSA. The chain's CDR3 is CASSLGAGNQPQHF. CDR3 nucleotides: TGTGCCAGCAGCTTAGGGGCAGGGAATCAGCCCCAGCATTTT.

The chain has TRBV28 and TRBJ2-7, with TRBD2 as a possible D gene (6 bases). V dropped 5 bases and J dropped 0 bases, with 20 bases sitting between them. This CDR3 has 17 residues. From germline, CDR1 is MDHEN and CDR2 SYDVKM. CDR3 residues: CASSPPHSGLSSYEQYF. CDR3 coding DNA: TGTGCCAGCAGTCCTCCTCATAGCGGTCTGAGCTCCTACGAGCAGTACTTC.

This clone has just a few counts. The chain has TRBV9 and TRBJ2-1; 7 bases are shared with TRBD1. V was pared by 7 bases and J by 12 bases, with 13 bases of the junction left unmatched. This CDR3 contains 13 residues. Looked up from germline, CDR1 is SGDLS and CDR2 is YYNGEE. In nucleotides, the CDR3 is TGTGCCAGCGGGTTACCGGGACAGTCTTGGCAGTTCTTC. As protein: CASGLPGQSWQFF.

Comments on this clone: At one end the junction does not follow the germline gene, possibly because of a read error. The J gene is TRBJ2-7, the V gene TRBV7-7; a possible D gene is TRBD2 (6 bases). Germline CDR1 reads SSHAT; CDR2 reads FNYEAQ (reference sequence). The CDR3 length is 13 residues. CDR3 amino acids: CASSLGLSYEQYF. The CDR3 nucleotides are TGTGCTAGCAGCTTAGGACTAAGCTACGAGCAGTACTTC.

The chain has TRBV6-6 and TRBJ1-2; TRBD1 might be the D (5 bases). The ends were cut back, 0 bases at V and 7 bases at J, with 12 bases in the middle. The CDR3 runs to 14 residues. Germline V CDR1 and CDR2: MNHNY, SVGAGI (reference sequence). For the CDR3, the DNA is TGTGCCAGCAGTTACTCCGAGGGGAGGGGTGGCTACACCTTC. Translation gives CASSYSEGRGGYTF.

This chain joins TRBV9 and TRBJ2-1; 7 bases line up with TRBD1. Germline CDR1 is SGDLS and CDR2 is YYNGEE. This CDR3 has 14 residues. After removal of 4 bases from V and 4 bases from J, the junction contained 5 bases not matched to a gene. CDR3 sequence (DNA): TGTGCCAGCAGCAAGGGACAGCCATACAATGAGCAGTTCTTC. It is translated as CASSKGQPYNEQFF.

The chain combines TRBV21-1 with TRBJ2-7; the D segment call TRBD2 is taken from the table without a DNA check. TRBV21-1 is listed as a pseudogene. The CDR3 runs to 17 residues. This CDR3 is CASSKERGGGPGDEQYF. The DNA for the CDR3 is TGTGCCAGCAGCAAAGAAAGGGGGGGTGGGCCAGGGGATGAGCAGTACTTC.